This T cell receptor (beta chain) was sequenced during a study of blood T cell repertoires in COVID-19. V dropped 5 bases and J dropped 0 bases, with 20 bases sitting between them. Looked up from germline, CDR1 is MDHEN and CDR2 is SYDVKM. This CDR3 contains 17 residues. The table came from immunoSEQ multiplex PCR; TCRdb's copy has only in-frame clones and leaves some out. The sample shows under 200,000 clones, over 75% of them seen only once. This clonotype was sampled from a man aged 65 to 79 with acute or convalescent COVID-19. V is TRBV28 and J is TRBJ2-7, with a tentative D call TRBD1 (5 bases). Sequencing used peripheral blood. CDR3: CASSPNRGLRLSYEQYF. The CDR3 DNA reads TGTGCCAGCAGTCCTAATAGGGGCCTGCGCCTCTCCTACGAGCAGTACTTC.